A single sample gave rise to the 24 T cell receptor beta chains below, sequenced in a study of cytomegalovirus exposure and HLA in healthy donors. Using immunoSEQ multiplex PCR, the repertoire was profiled, and TCRdb retains in-frame clones only, with some absent. This table holds 130,000 to 150,000 clones, 80% to 90% found once. The sample consisted of PBMCs. The receptors were gathered from a woman aged 18-29 years in good health and CMV-seropositive.

V usage is TRBV2 and J usage is TRBJ2-2; unclear D gene. Germline lookup yields CDR1 SNHLY and CDR2 FYNNEI. V was clipped by 5 bases and J by 6 bases, with 7 bases between them. The CDR3 totals 12 residues. This CDR3 is CASSLSSGELFF. The CDR3 coding sequence is TGTGCCAGCAGTCTCAGTTCCGGGGAGCTGTTTTTT.

The CDR3 sequence is CASSKDRGLGGELFF. The CDR3 nucleotides read TGTGCCAGCAGCAAGGACAGGGGGCTAGGCGGGGAGCTGTTTTTT. The V call is TRBV2, the J call TRBJ2-2, with 11 bases matching TRBD1. J gave up 7 bases and V 6 bases, and 7 bases lay outside the gene matches. CDR3 length equals 15 residues. CDR1 SNHLY and CDR2 FYNNEI come from the germline V gene.

This sequence joins TRBV11-2 and TRBJ2-1, with D possibly being TRBD2 (6 bases). Deletions cut 2 bases from V and 2 bases from J, with 13 bases between. The CDR3 sequence is 16 residues long. The germline CDR1 and CDR2 sequences are SGHAT and FQNNGV. CDR3 amino acids: CASSLWRAITYNEQFF. CDR3 in DNA: TGTGCCAGCAGCTTATGGAGGGCGATCACCTACAATGAGCAGTTCTTC.

The chain has TRBV28 and TRBJ1-6; a weak D match, TRBD1 (5 bases). Deletions cut 6 bases from V and 4 bases from J, with 16 bases between. The CDR3 loop spans 16 amino acids. The germline gives CDR1 MDHEN, CDR2 SYDVKM. The CDR3 reads CASSPMVGGYNSPLHF. The CDR3 nucleotides are TGTGCCAGCAGCCCAATGGTGGGGGGGTATAATTCACCCCTCCACTTT.

The chain joins TRBV30 to TRBJ1-2; D possibly corresponds to TRBD1 (5 bases). This CDR3 spans 13 amino acids. Trimming left V 5 bases short and J 5 bases short, with 15 bases between. Germline V gives CDR1 GTSNPN, CDR2 SVGIG (reference sequence). This CDR3 reads CAWETREGYGYTF. The CDR3 bases are TGTGCCTGGGAGACAAGGGAGGGGTATGGCTACACCTTC.

Concerning this clone: This sample includes further DNA sequences coding for the same CDR3. The V gene is TRBV5-1, the J gene TRBJ2-5; the match to TRBD2 covers 9 bases. The CDR3 runs 14 residues. With V trimmed by 4 bases and J by 4 bases, 5 bases remained unmatched. Germline-derived CDR1 and CDR2 are SGHRS and YFSETQ. The CDR3 nucleotides read TGCGCCAGCAGCCCGGGACTAGCTGGAGAGACCCAGTACTTC. Translation gives CASSPGLAGETQYF.

This sequence joins TRBV9 and TRBJ2-5; 7 bases match TRBD1. The CDR3 is 15 residues long. The germline V gene encodes CDR1 SGDLS and CDR2 YYNGEE. With 3 bases clipped from V and 1 base from J, the junction kept 6 bases outside the gene matches. The chain's CDR3 is CASSGAGTVQETQYF. DNA for the CDR3: TGTGCCAGCAGCGGTGCCGGGACAGTCCAAGAGACCCAGTACTTC.

This chain uses TRBV2 with TRBJ1-2; maybe TRBD1 (5 bases). Between the trimmed V and J ends, which lost 5 bases and 7 bases, there was a span of 11 bases. Germline-derived CDR1 and CDR2 are SNHLY and FYNNEI. The CDR3 runs 12 residues. This CDR3 is CASSTGFTGYTF. The CDR3 region has the DNA TGTGCCAGCAGTACAGGATTTACTGGCTACACCTTC.

The gene calls are TRBV19 and TRBJ1-2; TRBD1 matches 7 bases. This CDR3 has 15 amino acids. The germline V gene encodes CDR1 LNHDA and CDR2 SQIVND (reference sequence). V was clipped by 1 base and J by 4 bases; unmatched bases: 6. The DNA of the CDR3 is TGTGCCAGTAGTATAGGGGGGGACAGCTTCTATGGCTACACCTTC. It codes for CASSIGGDSFYGYTF.

The chain employs TRBV6-8 and TRBJ1-6; 9 bases line up with TRBD1. This CDR3 region has 15 residues. In germline, CDR1 is MNHGY, CDR2 SAAAGT. V gave up 4 bases and J gave up 8 bases; unmatched junction bases: 6. The CDR3 spells CASSFGQGTDSPLHF. Here the CDR3 DNA reads TGTGCCAGCAGTTTCGGACAGGGGACGGATTCACCCCTCCACTTT.

The chain couples TRBV4-2 to TRBJ2-2; 12 bases align to TRBD2. The CDR3 contains 16 residues. V shed 5 bases and J 1 base; nucleotides not matched to a gene: 2. Germline V gives CDR1 LGHNA, CDR2 YNFKEQ. CDR3 bases: TGTGCCAGCAGCGCTAGCGGGGGGGTGAACACCGGGGAGCTGTTTTTT. Encoded protein: CASSASGGVNTGELFF.

This sequence joins TRBV18 and TRBJ2-7; 7 bases align to TRBD1. This CDR3 region has 14 residues. V was clipped by 2 bases and J by 5 bases; unmatched bases: 6. Germline V CDR1 and CDR2: KGHSH, LQKENI. Here the CDR3 DNA reads TGTGCCAGCTCACCAACAGGGGTCTACCACGAGCAGTACTTC. It specifies CASSPTGVYHEQYF.

The rearrangement uses TRBV7-3 and TRBJ2-7, with TRBD1 matching over 9 bases. The CDR3 sequence is 16 residues long. CDR1 is SGHTA and CDR2 is FQGTGA in the germline V gene. V dropped 4 bases and J dropped 2; count of bases not matched to a gene: 9. CDR3 DNA: TGTGCCAGCAGCTCCACGACAGGGGGGAGCGCCTACGAGCAGTACTTC. This encodes CASSSTTGGSAYEQYF.

This CDR3 reads CASSVTGRGLSGNTIYF. CDR3 DNA: TGTGCCAGCAGTGTGACTGGACGGGGACTCTCTGGAAACACCATATATTTT. J is TRBJ1-3 and V is TRBV28; tentative D call: TRBD1 (5 bases). Germline CDR1 is MDHEN and CDR2 is SYDVKM. The ends were cut back, 5 bases at V and 0 bases at J, with 17 bases in the middle. CDR3 length equals 17 residues.

The V and J genes are TRBV27 and TRBJ1-3, with D perhaps TRBD1 (5 bases). The CDR3 runs to 17 residues. V was cut by 0 bases and J by 2 bases, with 14 bases left in between. Germline assignment: CDR1 MNHEY and CDR2 SMNVEV (reference sequence). The CDR3 loop reads CASSLSKGGGAGNTIYF. CDR3 coding DNA: TGTGCCAGCAGTTTATCGAAGGGAGGAGGGGCTGGAAACACCATATATTTT.

In this sample, this clone turned up a few times. This chain connects TRBV10-3 to TRBJ2-3; 7 nucleotides line up with TRBD2. CDR3 length equals 17 residues. V gave up 4 bases and J gave up 2 bases; unmatched junction bases: 12. In germline, CDR1 is ENHRY, CDR2 SYGVKD. The CDR3 nucleotides read TGTGCCATCAGTGGTATCGGTAAAGCGGGACCCACAGATACGCAGTATTTT. Amino acids: CAISGIGKAGPTDTQYF.

The V call is TRBV6-1, the J call TRBJ2-3, with D uncertain. The germline gives CDR1 MNHNS, CDR2 SASEGT. The CDR3 length is 16 residues. V was clipped by 2 bases and J by 2 bases, with 14 bases between them. CDR3 DNA sequence: TGTGCCAGCAGTGAAAGCGCCTGGATGGACACAGATACGCAGTATTTT. As protein: CASSESAWMDTDTQYF.

This chain links TRBV9 with TRBJ2-1; TRBD2 aligns across 12 bases. Germline assignment: CDR1 SGDLS and CDR2 YYNGEE. This CDR3 region has 15 residues. J lost 10 bases, V lost 4 bases, and 9 bases had no gene match. The CDR3 sequence: CASSPLAGGGREQFF. The CDR3 nucleotides are TGTGCCAGCAGCCCGCTAGCGGGAGGGGGCCGGGAGCAGTTCTTC.

Only one count was recorded for this clone. V is TRBV7-2 and J is TRBJ1-5; 7 positions match TRBD1. With V trimmed by 5 bases and J by 1 base, 2 bases remained unmatched. There are 14 residues in the CDR3. Looked up from germline, CDR1 is SGHTA and CDR2 is FQGNSA. In DNA, the CDR3 is TGTGCCAGCAGCGGGACAGCGAGCAATCAGCCCCAGCATTTT. Its translation is CASSGTASNQPQHF.

The chain couples TRBV10-3 to TRBJ2-1; 12 bases are shared with TRBD2. The CDR3 is 16 amino acids. With 4 bases clipped from V and 3 bases from J, the junction kept 4 bases outside the gene matches. CDR1 is ENHRY and CDR2 is SYGVKD in the germline V gene. The DNA for the CDR3 is TGTGCCATCAGTGGGACTAGCGGGAAGAACTACAATGAGCAGTTCTTC. Protein sequence: CAISGTSGKNYNEQFF.

The CDR3 nucleotides read TGTGCCAGCAGCTATACAGGGACCATTCAAAACATTCAGTACTTC. Its protein product is CASSYTGTIQNIQYF. This sequence joins TRBV5-4 and TRBJ2-4; D may be TRBD1 (6 bases). Germline V lookup: CDR1 SGHNT, CDR2 YYREEE (reference sequence). This CDR3 is 15 amino acids long. V was cut by 3 bases and J by 5 bases, with 15 bases left in between.

The rearrangement uses TRBV5-1 and TRBJ1-4, with 11 bases lining up with TRBD1. CDR1 is SGHRS and CDR2 is YFSETQ in the germline V gene. With V trimmed by 3 bases and J by 7 bases, 2 bases remained unmatched. This CDR3 comprises 14 residues. The CDR3 DNA is TGCGCCAGCAGCTCAGGACAGGGGGCTGAAAAACTGTTTTTT. This encodes CASSSGQGAEKLFF.

The CDR3 DNA reads TGTGCCAGCAGTCTCCTGGGACAGGGGCTCCACGAGCAGTACTTC. Translating it yields CASSLLGQGLHEQYF. V gene TRBV27 combines with J gene TRBJ2-7; TRBD1 matches at 10 bases. There are 15 residues in the CDR3. The germline gives CDR1 MNHEY, CDR2 SMNVEV (reference sequence). V dropped 5 bases and J dropped 5; count of bases not matched to a gene: 9.

This clone was observed once. The chain uses TRBV19 and TRBJ2-2, with D tentatively TRBD1 (6 bases). Germline assignment: CDR1 LNHDA and CDR2 SQIVND (reference sequence). The V end was cut by 6 bases, the J end by 4 bases, with 15 bases between. This CDR3 comprises 15 residues. The CDR3 loop reads CASSRDRIGTGELFF. CDR3 sequence (DNA): TGTGCCAGTAGCCGCGACAGGATCGGCACCGGGGAGCTGTTTTTT. Complete variable domain (other parts from reference TRBV19 and TRBJ2-2): DGGITQSPKYLFRKEGQNVTLSCEQNLNHDAMYWYRQDPGQGLRLIYYSQIVNDFQKGDIAEGYSVSREKKESFPLTVTSAQKNPTAFYLCASSRDRIGTGELFFGEGSRLTVL.